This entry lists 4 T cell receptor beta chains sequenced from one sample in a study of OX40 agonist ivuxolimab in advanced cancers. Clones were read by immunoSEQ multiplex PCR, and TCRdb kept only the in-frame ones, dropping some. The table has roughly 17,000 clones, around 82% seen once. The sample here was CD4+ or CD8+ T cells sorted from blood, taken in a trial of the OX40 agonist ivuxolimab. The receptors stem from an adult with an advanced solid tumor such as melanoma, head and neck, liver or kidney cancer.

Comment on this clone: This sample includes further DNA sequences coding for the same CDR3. The CDR3 bases are TGTGCCAGTAGTATAAGCGTCTATGGCTACACCTTC. Protein: CASSISVYGYTF. The chain recombines TRBV19 with TRBJ1-2; D call uncertain. The CDR3 is 12 amino acids. V dropped 2 bases and J dropped 4 bases, with 5 bases sitting between them. CDR1 and CDR2 (germline): LNHDA, SQIVND (reference sequence).

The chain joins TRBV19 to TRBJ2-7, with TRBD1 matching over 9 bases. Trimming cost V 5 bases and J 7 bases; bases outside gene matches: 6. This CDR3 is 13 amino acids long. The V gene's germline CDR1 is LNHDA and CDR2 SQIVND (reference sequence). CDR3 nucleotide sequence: TGTGCCAGTAGTTGGGGACAGGGCCGGGAGCAGTACTTC. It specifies CASSWGQGREQYF. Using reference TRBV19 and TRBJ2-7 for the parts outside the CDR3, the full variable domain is DGGITQSPKYLFRKEGQNVTLSCEQNLNHDAMYWYRQDPGQGLRLIYYSQIVNDFQKGDIAEGYSVSREKKESFPLTVTSAQKNPTAFYLCASSWGQGREQYFGPGTRLTVT.

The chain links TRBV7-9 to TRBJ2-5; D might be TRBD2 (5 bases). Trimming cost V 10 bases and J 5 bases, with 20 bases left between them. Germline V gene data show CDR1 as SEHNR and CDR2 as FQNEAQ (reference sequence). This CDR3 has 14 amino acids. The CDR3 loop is CAITFLGVWETQYF. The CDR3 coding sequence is TGTGCCATAACTTTTTTGGGAGTATGGGAGACCCAGTACTTC. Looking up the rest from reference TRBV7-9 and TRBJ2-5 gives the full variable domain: DTGVSQNPRHKITKRGQNVTFRCDPISEHNRLYWYRQTLGQGPEFLTYFQNEAQLEKSRLLSDRFSAERPKGSFSTLEIQRTEQGDSAMYLCAITFLGVWETQYFGPGTRLLVL.

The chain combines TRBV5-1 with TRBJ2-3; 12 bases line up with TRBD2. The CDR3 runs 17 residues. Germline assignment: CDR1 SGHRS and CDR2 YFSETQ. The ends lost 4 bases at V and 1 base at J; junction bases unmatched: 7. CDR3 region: CASSPIRTSGGTDTQYF. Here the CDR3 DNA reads TGCGCCAGCAGCCCCATAAGGACTAGCGGGGGCACAGATACGCAGTATTTT.